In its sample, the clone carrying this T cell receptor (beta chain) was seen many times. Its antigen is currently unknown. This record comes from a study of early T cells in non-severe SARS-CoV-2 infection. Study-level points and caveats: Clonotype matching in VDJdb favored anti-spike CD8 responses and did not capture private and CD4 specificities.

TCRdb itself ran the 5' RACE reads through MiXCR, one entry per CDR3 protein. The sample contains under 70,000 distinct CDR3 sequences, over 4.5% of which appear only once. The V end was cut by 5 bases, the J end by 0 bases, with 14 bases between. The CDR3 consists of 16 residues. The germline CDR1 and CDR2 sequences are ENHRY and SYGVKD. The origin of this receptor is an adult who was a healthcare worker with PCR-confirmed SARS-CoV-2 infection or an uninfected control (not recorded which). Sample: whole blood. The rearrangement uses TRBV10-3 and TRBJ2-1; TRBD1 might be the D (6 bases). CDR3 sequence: CAISLQGRSSYNEQFF. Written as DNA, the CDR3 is TGTGCCATCAGTTTACAGGGTCGAAGCTCCTACAATGAGCAGTTCTTC.